A single T cell receptor (beta chain) is shown here with its context. The V gene's germline CDR1 is MDHEN and CDR2 SYDVKM. This CDR3 has 12 residues. V was cut by 5 bases and J by 0 bases, with 4 bases left in between. Clones were sequenced by immunoSEQ multiplex PCR, and TCRdb holds only the in-frame ones, with some missing. The sample includes 35,000 to 40,000 clones, approximately 87% of them seen just once. The data stem from a study of CD4 T cells in relation to SARS-CoV-2 and coronaviruses. This sequence joins TRBV28 and TRBJ1-1; D uncertain. This receptor was obtained from an adult with COVID-19. Sequenced material: memory CD4+ T cells from PBMCs. The CDR3 DNA sequence: TGTGCCAGCAGTGCGTTGAACACTGAAGCTTTCTTT. Residues: CASSALNTEAFF.